These 31 T cell receptor beta chains were all obtained from the same sample, sequenced in a study of T-cell reconstitution after alpha-beta-depleted transplantation in children. Unique molecular identifiers tagged the TCRbeta library. MiXCR, run by TCRdb on the PCR reads, gives a single entry per CDR3 protein. This sample has 15,000 to 20,000 distinct CDR3 sequences, with around 8% found just once. The input for sequencing was PBMCs, mostly from graft donor cells, taken 60 days after TCRalphabeta/CD19-depleted stem cell transplant. The receptor set was obtained from a boy in the first two years of life who had a stem cell transplant for Wiskott-Aldrich syndrome, so the T cells may come from the graft donor.

The chain carries TRBV20-1 and TRBJ2-1, with 8 positions matching TRBD2. The CDR3 sequence is 16 residues long. After removal of 1 base from V and 4 bases from J, the junction contained 9 bases not matched to a gene. The germline CDR1 and CDR2 sequences are DFQATT and SNEGSKA (reference sequence). The CDR3 region has the DNA TGCAGTGCTAGAGGTTTGACGGGAGGGAAATACAATGAGCAGTTCTTC. Protein sequence: CSARGLTGGKYNEQFF.

The sample holds many counts of this clonotype. The chain links TRBV29-1 to TRBJ2-7, with D possibly called TRBD1 or TRBD2 (5 bases each). V was cut by 5 bases and J by 2 bases, with 16 bases left in between. The CDR3 totals 14 residues. Germline loops: CDR1 SQVTM, CDR2 ANQGSEA. This CDR3 is CSVRGAGLAYEQYF. In DNA, the CDR3 is TGCAGCGTTAGAGGGGCTGGGTTAGCCTACGAGCAGTACTTC.

The chain recombines TRBV11-2 with TRBJ2-1, with D possibly called TRBD1 or TRBD2 (6 bases each). V dropped 5 bases and J dropped 9 bases, with 23 bases sitting between them. CDR1 and CDR2 from the germline V gene are SGHAT and FQNNGV. The CDR3 consists of 16 residues. The CDR3 reads CASSGRRGGTSPEQFF. CDR3 sequence (DNA): TGTGCCAGCAGCGGTCGGAGGGGCGGGACATCTCCTGAGCAGTTCTTC.

This clonotype has a count of ten or more. The chain combines TRBV4-1 with TRBJ2-7, with D uncertain. From germline, CDR1 is MGHRA and CDR2 YSYEKL. The CDR3 is made up of 18 amino acids. The ends were cut back, 0 bases at V and 7 bases at J, with 25 bases in the middle. CDR3 in amino acids: CASSQDRTPVPSSREQYF. CDR3 sequence (DNA): TGCGCCAGCAGCCAAGACCGAACCCCGGTTCCGTCGTCGAGGGAGCAGTACTTC.

This clonotype was recorded at least ten times. The chain joins TRBV12-3 or TRBV12-4 to TRBJ1-5, with D hard to call. Deletions cut 4 bases from V and 0 bases from J, with 10 bases between. This CDR3 has 15 residues. The CDR3 sequence is CASSYSGYSNQPQHF. The CDR3 nucleotides are TGTGCCAGCAGTTATTCCGGTTATAGCAATCAGCCCCAGCATTTT.

In regard to this clonotype: A read error is possible here, since a much larger clone lies one base away. The genes are TRBV3-1 and TRBJ1-5; the D is unclear. V lost 2 bases and J 9 bases, leaving 17 bases between the germline ends. CDR3 length: 15 amino acids. The V gene's germline CDR1 is LGHDT and CDR2 YNNKEL (reference sequence). CDR3 residues: CASSQNMSFARPQHF. In DNA form, the CDR3 reads TGTGCCAGCAGCCAAAATATGAGTTTCGCCCGGCCCCAGCATTTT.

This clonotype was seen at least ten times. The rearrangement joins TRBV5-1 to TRBJ2-7, with 7 nucleotides matching TRBD1. CDR3 length: 14 residues. V lost 4 bases, J lost 0 bases, and 4 bases stayed unmatched. Germline V gene data show CDR1 as SGHRS and CDR2 as YFSETQ. The CDR3 region has the DNA TGCGCCAGCAGCGTACAGGGGAGCTCCTACGAGCAGTACTTC. Amino acid sequence: CASSVQGSSYEQYF.

This clonotype appeared many times. This chain links TRBV14 with TRBJ1-5; TRBD1 is a possible D gene (5 bases). The length of the CDR3 is 15 residues. Trimming took 1 base from V and 2 from J, leaving 9 bases between them. Germline-derived CDR1 and CDR2 are SGHDN and FVKESK. CDR3 in DNA: TGTGCCAGCAGCCAAGGGGGGGACGGCAATCAGCCCCAGCATTTT. This sequence encodes CASSQGGDGNQPQHF.

This clonotype was counted ten times or more. CDR3 sequence (DNA): TGCGCCAGCAGCGGAGGACAGGGGAATTACAATGAGCAGTTCTTC. Protein product: CASSGGQGNYNEQFF. The rearrangement uses TRBV5-1 and TRBJ2-1; 9 bases line up with TRBD1. The V gene end was trimmed by 4 bases and the J gene end by 4 bases; junction bases not matched to a gene: 6. Germline CDR1 SGHRS, CDR2 YFSETQ. The CDR3 is 15 amino acids.

This clonotype was seen just once. CDR3 DNA: TGTGCCAGCAGCTCAATGGGAGGACGGGAAGAGACCCAGTACTTC. Translation gives CASSSMGGREETQYF. The chain has TRBV7-2 and TRBJ2-5, with D perhaps matching TRBD2 (6 bases). V lost 4 bases and J 3 bases, leaving 15 bases between the germline ends. Germline V lookup: CDR1 SGHTA, CDR2 FQGNSA. This CDR3 comprises 15 residues. Filled out from reference TRBV7-2 and TRBJ2-5, the complete variable domain reads GAGVSQSPSNKVTEKGKDVELRCDPISGHTALYWYRQSLGQGLEFLIYFQGNSAPDKSGLPSDRFSAERTGGSVSTLTIQRTQQEDSAVYLCASSSMGGREETQYFGPGTRLLVL.

This clonotype was counted many times. V and J are TRBV30 and TRBJ1-1; 7 bases agree with TRBD1. CDR1 and CDR2 from the germline V gene are GTSNPN and SVGIG (reference sequence). Germline trimming cut 3 bases from V and 6 bases from J; bases unmatched to any gene: 10. CDR3 length: 14 residues. CDR3: CAWRGTAVMAEAFF. CDR3 nucleotide sequence: TGTGCCTGGAGGGGGACAGCGGTGATGGCTGAAGCTTTCTTT.

This clonotype was seen at least ten times. The chain combines TRBV3-1 with TRBJ1-5; maybe TRBD1 (5 bases). The CDR3 has 13 residues. V was trimmed by 1 base and J by 7 bases, leaving 8 bases between them. Germline V gene sequence: CDR1 LGHDT, CDR2 YNNKEL (reference sequence). CDR3 loop: CASSQVGGQPQHF. Written as DNA, the CDR3 is TGTGCCAGCAGCCAAGTGGGGGGGCAGCCCCAGCATTTT.

This clonotype was recorded a few times. V gene TRBV19 combines with J gene TRBJ2-7; TRBD1 aligns across 9 bases. V trimming: 4 bases; J trimming: 0 bases; junction bases outside the gene matches: 4. The CDR3 is made up of 15 amino acids. Germline V lookup: CDR1 LNHDA, CDR2 SQIVND (reference sequence). The CDR3: CASSTRQGGSYEQYF. CDR3 nucleotides: TGTGCCAGTAGTACGAGACAGGGGGGCTCCTACGAGCAGTACTTC.

This clonotype qualifies as medium-sized. J is TRBJ2-1 and V is TRBV7-9; D remains ambiguous. The CDR3 is made up of 14 amino acids. Per the germline V gene, CDR1 is SEHNR and CDR2 is FQNEAQ (reference sequence). Trimming cost V 2 bases and J 5 bases, with 10 bases left between them. The CDR3 sequence is CASSLMDENNEQFF. The CDR3 DNA is TGTGCCAGCAGCTTAATGGACGAGAACAATGAGCAGTTCTTC.

This clonotype was recorded a few times. CDR3 residues: CASSPRAPGANVLTF. CDR3 sequence (DNA): TGTGCCAGCAGCCCCAGGGCGCCCGGGGCCAACGTCCTGACTTTC. V and J are TRBV7-3 and TRBJ2-6, with D perhaps TRBD1 (5 bases). Trimming left V 5 bases short and J 4 bases short, with 12 bases between. CDR3 length equals 15 residues. Per germline, CDR1 SGHTA and CDR2 FQGTGA.

This clonotype showed up many times. The CDR3 DNA reads as TGTGCCAGCAGCTTAGGGTTCGCACCCCTCCACTTT. Its translation: CASSLGFAPLHF. The V call is TRBV7-9, the J call TRBJ1-6; no clear D. The CDR3 loop spans 12 amino acids. V was cut by 1 base and J by 11 bases, with 6 bases left in between. The V gene's germline CDR1 is SEHNR and CDR2 FQNEAQ (reference sequence).

This clonotype rates as medium-sized. The gene calls are TRBV7-9 and TRBJ2-5; 9 bases fit TRBD1. V dropped 0 bases and J dropped 1; count of bases not matched to a gene: 0. Germline assignment: CDR1 SEHNR and CDR2 FQNEAQ (reference sequence). CDR3 size: 15 residues. The CDR3, as DNA: TGTGCCAGCAGCTTAGCGACAGGGGGCCAAGAGACCCAGTACTTC. Protein product: CASSLATGGQETQYF.

The V gene is TRBV5-1, the J gene TRBJ2-5; D ambiguous. V was cut by 5 bases and J by 4 bases, with 15 bases left in between. The germline V gene has CDR1 SGHRS and CDR2 YFSETQ. CDR3 length: 14 residues. DNA of the CDR3: TGCGCCAGCAGAACAGCCTACCCTGGAGAGACCCAGTACTTC. Its protein product is CASRTAYPGETQYF.

This clonotype was seen many times. This chain links TRBV7-6 with TRBJ2-7, with 7 bases lining up with TRBD2. Germline loops: CDR1 SGHVS, CDR2 FNYEAQ. Losses at the gene ends were 5 bases for V and 4 bases for J; bases not matched to a gene: 5. The CDR3 has 13 amino acids. CDR3 loop: CASSHGGWYEQYF. The CDR3 region has the DNA TGTGCCAGCAGCCACGGGGGGTGGTACGAGCAGTACTTC.

Concerning this clonotype itself: Relative to the germline gene, one junction end is altered; a read error may explain this. This rearrangement joins TRBV2 to TRBJ2-4; 7 bases agree with TRBD1. CDR3 length: 18 residues. From germline, CDR1 is SNHLY and CDR2 FYNNEI. CDR3 in amino acids: CACSLIQGLNRAKNIQYF. CDR3 DNA: TGTGCCTGCAGTTTAATACAGGGGCTGAATCGGGCCAAAAACATTCAGTACTTC. Full variable domain (remainder filled in from reference TRBV2 and TRBJ2-4): EPEVTQTPSHQVTQMGQEVILRCVPISNHLYFYWYRQILGQKVEFLVSFYNNEISEKSEIFDDQFSVERPDGSNFTLKIRSTKLEDSAMYFCACSLIQGLNRAKNIQYFGAGTRLSVL.

This clonotype was counted at least ten times. V gene TRBV29-1 combines with J gene TRBJ2-2; 13 bases fit TRBD2. The germline CDR1 and CDR2 sequences are SQVTM and ANQGSEA. The V and J ends lost 7 bases and 6 bases, in that order; junction bases with no gene match: 5. The CDR3 length is 14 residues. CDR3 loop: CSAGLAGVPGELFF. In nucleotides, the CDR3 is TGCAGCGCCGGACTAGCGGGAGTCCCCGGGGAGCTGTTTTTT.

Many counts were recorded for this clonotype. This chain uses TRBV5-1 with TRBJ2-1, with TRBD2 matching 9 bases. V was pared by 8 bases and J by 5 bases, with 14 bases of the junction left unmatched. There are 16 residues in the CDR3. CDR1 is SGHRS and CDR2 is YFSETQ in the germline V gene. The CDR3 DNA follows: TGCGCCAGTCGAAGACTAGCGGCCCCCCTTGACAATGAGCAGTTCTTC. This encodes CASRRLAAPLDNEQFF.

This clonotype has ten or more counts. The chain carries TRBV20-1 and TRBJ2-1; 12 nucleotides line up with TRBD2. The trim removed 6 bases at V and 10 bases at J, leaving 10 bases unmatched. The germline CDR1 and CDR2 sequences are DFQATT and SNEGSKA (reference sequence). The CDR3 consists of 14 residues. Written as DNA, the CDR3 is TGCAGTGCGTGGCTGGGACTAGCGGGCGCGGAGCAGTTCTTC. It yields the protein CSAWLGLAGAEQFF.

Ten or more counts support this clonotype. The chain recombines TRBV3-1 with TRBJ2-1; 13 bases are shared with TRBD2. With 6 bases clipped from V and 5 bases from J, the junction kept 10 bases outside the gene matches. The CDR3 sequence is 17 residues long. Germline V CDR1 and CDR2: LGHDT, YNNKEL (reference sequence). The CDR3 sequence: CASSQQVGLAGNNEQFF. In DNA form, the CDR3 reads TGTGCCAGCAGTCAGCAGGTGGGACTAGCGGGGAACAATGAGCAGTTCTTC.

Many counts were recorded for this clonotype. A read error may account for a junction end that differs from germline. Written as DNA, the CDR3 is TGTGCCAGCAGTGCAGCAGCGTACCCCGGGACAGGGGCTTACGGGCAGTACTTC. This sequence encodes CASSAAAYPGTGAYGQYF. This chain joins TRBV2 and TRBJ2-7, with TRBD1 identical over 10 bases. The CDR3 runs to 18 residues. Germline values: CDR1 SNHLY, CDR2 FYNNEI.

Ten or more counts support this clonotype. This rearrangement joins TRBV5-1 to TRBJ2-1; D unclear. CDR3 length equals 15 residues. CDR1 is SGHRS, CDR2 YFSETQ, per germline. Trimming took 0 bases from V and 4 from J, leaving 11 bases between them. CDR3 sequence reads: CASSLDFSSYNEQFF. The CDR3 DNA follows: TGCGCCAGCAGCTTGGATTTTAGCAGTTACAATGAGCAGTTCTTC.

This clonotype was observed at least ten times. The chain has TRBV2 and TRBJ2-5, with TRBD2 matching 14 bases. This CDR3 contains 14 residues. The V gene's germline CDR1 is SNHLY and CDR2 FYNNEI. V lost 6 bases to trimming and J lost 4 bases; unmatched junction nucleotides: 1. The chain's CDR3 is CASRGLAGAETQYF. The DNA for the CDR3 is TGTGCCAGCAGGGGACTAGCGGGAGCAGAGACCCAGTACTTC.

The chain uses TRBV20-1 and TRBJ2-7; D is uncertain. The CDR3 extends over 15 amino acids. The V gene's germline CDR1 is DFQATT and CDR2 SNEGSKA (reference sequence). With 0 bases removed from V and 3 bases from J, the gap between germline ends came to 15 bases. The CDR3 coding sequence is TGCAGTGCTAGAGATCGGGTAGCACGGGTCTACGAGCAGTACTTC. It codes for CSARDRVARVYEQYF.

This clonotype has just a few counts. The chain combines TRBV27 with TRBJ2-2, with TRBD2 as a possible D gene (7 bases). Trimming stripped 3 bases from V and 1 base from J, with 12 bases between. CDR3 length equals 16 residues. Germline V gene sequence: CDR1 MNHEY, CDR2 SMNVEV (reference sequence). CDR3 loop: CASSFPRGQNTGELFF. The CDR3 DNA follows: TGTGCCAGCAGTTTCCCGCGGGGGCAGAACACCGGGGAGCTGTTTTTT.

In this sample, this clonotype turned up many times. V is TRBV20-1 and J is TRBJ1-2; D unresolved. The CDR3 sequence is 13 residues long. Germline V lookup: CDR1 DFQATT, CDR2 SNEGSKA (reference sequence). V was trimmed by 1 base and J by 6 bases, leaving 12 bases between them. The CDR3 DNA is TGCAGTGCTAGAGTGGGCACAGCCGATGGCTACACCTTC. Translation: CSARVGTADGYTF.

This clonotype was observed at least ten times. The genes are TRBV6-2 or TRBV6-3 and TRBJ1-1; no firm D call. CDR3 length equals 14 residues. Per the germline V gene, CDR1 is MNHEY and CDR2 is SVGEGT. V shed 1 base and J shed 4 bases, with 10 bases lying between them. For the CDR3, the DNA is TGTGCCAGCAGTTACTACCCGGTGGGCACTGAAGCTTTCTTT. This sequence encodes CASSYYPVGTEAFF.